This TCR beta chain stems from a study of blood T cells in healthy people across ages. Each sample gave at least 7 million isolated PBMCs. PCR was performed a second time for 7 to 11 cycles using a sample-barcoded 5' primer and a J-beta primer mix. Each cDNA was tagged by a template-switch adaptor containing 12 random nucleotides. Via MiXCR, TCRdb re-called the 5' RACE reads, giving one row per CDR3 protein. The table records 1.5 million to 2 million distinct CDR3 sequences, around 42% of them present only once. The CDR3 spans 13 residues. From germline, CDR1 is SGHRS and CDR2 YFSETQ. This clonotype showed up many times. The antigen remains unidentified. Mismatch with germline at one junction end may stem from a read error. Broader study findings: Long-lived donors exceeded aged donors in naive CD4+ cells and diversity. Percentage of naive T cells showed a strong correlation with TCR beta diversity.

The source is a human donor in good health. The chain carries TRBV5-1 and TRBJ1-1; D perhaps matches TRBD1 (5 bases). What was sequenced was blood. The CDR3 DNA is TGTGCCAGCAGCTTCGGGACGAACACTGAAGCTTTCTTT. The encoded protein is CASSFGTNTEAFF.